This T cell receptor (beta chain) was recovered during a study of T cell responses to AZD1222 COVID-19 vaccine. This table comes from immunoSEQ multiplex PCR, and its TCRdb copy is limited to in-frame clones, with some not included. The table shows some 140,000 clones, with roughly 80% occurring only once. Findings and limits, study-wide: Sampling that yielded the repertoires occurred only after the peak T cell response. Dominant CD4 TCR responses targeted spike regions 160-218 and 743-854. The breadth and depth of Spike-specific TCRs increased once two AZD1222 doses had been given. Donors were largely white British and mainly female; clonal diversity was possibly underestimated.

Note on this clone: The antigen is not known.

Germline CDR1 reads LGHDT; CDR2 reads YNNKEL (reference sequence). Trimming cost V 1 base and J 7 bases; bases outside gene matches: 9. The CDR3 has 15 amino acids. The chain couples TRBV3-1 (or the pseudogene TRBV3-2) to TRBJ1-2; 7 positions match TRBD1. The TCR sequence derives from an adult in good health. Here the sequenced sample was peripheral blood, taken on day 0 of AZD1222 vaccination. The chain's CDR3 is CASSQGPDRLGGYTF. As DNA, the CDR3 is TGTGCCAGCAGCCAAGGGCCGGACAGGTTGGGTGGCTACACCTTC.